This T cell receptor (beta chain) came from a study of CD8 T cells in ankylosing spondylitis. Study-level results: Among TCR beta sequences, a motif of eight or nine highly homologous variants appeared characteristic of ankylosing spondylitis blood. In reactive arthritis synovial fluid and blood, some motif variants had been reported before.

This clonotype was observed a few times. What it binds is not known. In TCRdb, the 5' RACE reads were re-called with MiXCR into one record per CDR3 protein. The sample comprises a few hundred thousand distinct CDR3 sequences, 20% to 25% of which are singletons, and roughly 13% rests with the top ten. This clonotype originated in a male donor with ankylosing spondylitis or in good health (not recorded which). Sequencing used blood, either unsorted or a sorted T cell fraction (not recorded which).

In DNA, the CDR3 is TGTGCCAGCAGTCCCCTGGAGGGGGCGGTGAATGAGCAGTTCTTC. It encodes CASSPLEGAVNEQFF. The chain uses TRBV28 and TRBJ2-1, with D maybe TRBD1 (7 bases). CDR1 and CDR2 (germline): MDHEN, SYDVKM. V lost 5 bases and J 7 bases, leaving 18 bases between the germline ends. The CDR3 covers 15 residues.